This TCR beta chain originates from a study of control samples from healthy donors and cancer patients (dated by TCRdb to about 2020). Remarks on this clone: Its target antigen remains unknown. No much larger clone is present one base from it, and per-base qualities are unavailable.

Library generation was performed with the immunoSEQ multiplex PCR assay. In TCRdb, the immuneACCESS table is reduced to in-frame sequences with V and J assigned. These tables do not hold every clone; where another copy was compared, an unresolved V gene accounts for under half, and the others remain unexplained. The sample data list about 160,000 clones, and approximately 94% of these were observed just once. 14% of the sample goes to the ten largest clones. This TCR was recovered from a man in his fifties or sixties with colorectal cancer. The material sequenced was PBMCs.

The CDR3 protein sequence reads: CASSPSGSYNEQFF. The nucleotide sequence reads as follows: TGTGCCAGCAGTCCAAGCGGCTCCTACAATGAGCAGTTCTTC. The rearrangement combines TRBV6-2 or TRBV6-3 with TRBJ2-1; the D segment could be TRBD2, given 5 matching bases. V is pared back by 5 bases and J by 0 bases, with 8 bases lying between the germline termini. Including cysteine and phenylalanine, the CDR3 has 14 amino acids. The entry retains the CDR3 DNA only, 42 bases that are in frame from base 1. Based on the germline V gene, the CDR1 and CDR2 sequences are MNHEY and SVGEGT.